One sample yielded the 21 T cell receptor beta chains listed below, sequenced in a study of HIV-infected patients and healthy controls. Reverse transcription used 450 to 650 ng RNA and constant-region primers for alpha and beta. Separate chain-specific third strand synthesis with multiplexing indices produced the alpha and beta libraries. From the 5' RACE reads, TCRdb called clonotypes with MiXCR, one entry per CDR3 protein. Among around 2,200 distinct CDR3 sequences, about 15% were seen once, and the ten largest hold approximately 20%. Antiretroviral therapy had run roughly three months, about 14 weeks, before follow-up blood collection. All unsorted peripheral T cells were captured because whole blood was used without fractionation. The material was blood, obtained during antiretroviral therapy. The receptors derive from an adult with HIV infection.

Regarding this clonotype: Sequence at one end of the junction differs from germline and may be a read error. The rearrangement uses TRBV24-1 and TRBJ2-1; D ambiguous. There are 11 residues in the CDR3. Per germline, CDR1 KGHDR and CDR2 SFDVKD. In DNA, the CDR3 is TGTGACACCAGTGACCCACACGAGCAGTTCTTC. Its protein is CDTSDPHEQFF.

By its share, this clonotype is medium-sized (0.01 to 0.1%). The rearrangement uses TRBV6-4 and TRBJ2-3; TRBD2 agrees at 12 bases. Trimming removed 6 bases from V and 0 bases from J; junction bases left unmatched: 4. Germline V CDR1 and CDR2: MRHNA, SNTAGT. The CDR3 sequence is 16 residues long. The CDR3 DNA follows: TGTGCCAGCAGCGCGACTAGCGGGAGCAGCACAGATACGCAGTATTTT. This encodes CASSATSGSSTDTQYF.

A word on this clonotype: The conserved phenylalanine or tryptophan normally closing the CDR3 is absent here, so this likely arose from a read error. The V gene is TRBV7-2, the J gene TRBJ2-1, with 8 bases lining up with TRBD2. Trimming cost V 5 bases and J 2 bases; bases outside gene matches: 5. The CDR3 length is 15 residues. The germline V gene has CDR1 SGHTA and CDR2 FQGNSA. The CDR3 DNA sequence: TGTGCCAGCAGCACCGGGACTAGTACCTACAATGAGCAGTTCTTA. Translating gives CASSTGTSTYNEQFL.

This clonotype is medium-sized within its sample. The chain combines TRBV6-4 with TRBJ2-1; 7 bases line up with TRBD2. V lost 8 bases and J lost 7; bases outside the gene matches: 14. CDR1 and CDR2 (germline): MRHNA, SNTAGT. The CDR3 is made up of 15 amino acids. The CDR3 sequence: CASAVGGSTANEQFF. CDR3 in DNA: TGTGCCAGCGCAGTTGGCGGGAGCACGGCGAATGAGCAGTTCTTC.

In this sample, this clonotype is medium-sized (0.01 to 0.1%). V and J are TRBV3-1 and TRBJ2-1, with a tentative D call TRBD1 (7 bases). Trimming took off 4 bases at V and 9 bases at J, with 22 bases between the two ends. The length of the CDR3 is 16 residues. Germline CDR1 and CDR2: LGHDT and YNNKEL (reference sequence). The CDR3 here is CASSPPVTSRTGEQFF. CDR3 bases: TGTGCCAGCAGCCCTCCTGTTACTAGCCGGACAGGTGAGCAGTTCTTC.

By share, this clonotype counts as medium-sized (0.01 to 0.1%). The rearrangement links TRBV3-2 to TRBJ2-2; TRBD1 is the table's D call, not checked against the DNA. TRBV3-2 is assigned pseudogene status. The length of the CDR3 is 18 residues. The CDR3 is CASSQTFPTGTFTGELFF. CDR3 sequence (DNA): TGTGCCAGCAGCCAAACCTTTCCGACCGGGACCTTCACCGGGGAGCTGTTTTTT.

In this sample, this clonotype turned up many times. In nucleotides, the CDR3 is TGTGCCAGCAGCGCTGGGACAGGGAAGATCTACGAGCAGTACTTC. Protein sequence: CASSAGTGKIYEQYF. V is TRBV9 and J is TRBJ2-7; TRBD1 aligns across 9 bases. J lost 3 bases, V lost 3 bases, and 7 bases had no gene match. The CDR3 loop spans 15 amino acids. Germline V CDR1 and CDR2: SGDLS, YYNGEE.

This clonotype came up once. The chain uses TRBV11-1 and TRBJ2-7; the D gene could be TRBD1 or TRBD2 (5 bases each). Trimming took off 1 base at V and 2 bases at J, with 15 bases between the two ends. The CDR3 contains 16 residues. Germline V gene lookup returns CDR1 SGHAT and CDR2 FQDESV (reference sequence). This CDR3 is CASSLGPGRLTYEQYF. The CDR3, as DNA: TGTGCCAGCAGCTTAGGCCCGGGACGCCTAACCTACGAGCAGTACTTC. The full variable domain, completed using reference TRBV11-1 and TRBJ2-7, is EAEVAQSPRYKITEKSQAVAFWCDPISGHATLYWYRQILGQGPELLVQFQDESVVDDSQLPKDRFSAERLKGVDSTLKIQPAELGDSAMYLCASSLGPGRLTYEQYFGPGTRLTVT.

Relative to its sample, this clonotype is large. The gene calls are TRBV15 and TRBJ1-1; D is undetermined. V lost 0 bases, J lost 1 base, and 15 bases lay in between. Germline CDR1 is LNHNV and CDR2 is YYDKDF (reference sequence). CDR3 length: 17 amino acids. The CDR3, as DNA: TGTGCCACCAGCAGAGATCCCCATCGCAGTGAGAACACTGAAGCTTTCTTT. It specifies CATSRDPHRSENTEAFF. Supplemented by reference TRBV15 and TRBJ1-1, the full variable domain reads DAMVIQNPRYQVTQFGKPVTLSCSQTLNHNVMYWYQQKSSQAPKLLFHYYDKDFNNEADTPDNFQSRRPNTSFCFLDIRSPGLGDTAMYLCATSRDPHRSENTEAFFGQGTRLTVV.

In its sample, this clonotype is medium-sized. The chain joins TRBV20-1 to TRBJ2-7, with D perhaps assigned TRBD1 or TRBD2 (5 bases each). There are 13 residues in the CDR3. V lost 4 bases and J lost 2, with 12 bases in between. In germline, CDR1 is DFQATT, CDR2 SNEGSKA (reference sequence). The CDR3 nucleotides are TGCAGTGCTACCGGGGACCGCCCCTACGAGCAGTACTTC. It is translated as CSATGDRPYEQYF.

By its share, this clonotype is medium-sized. In DNA, the CDR3 is TGTGCCAGTAGTGAACCACGAGGACAGGGTTCCACCTACAATGAGCAGTTCTTC. Its translation is CASSEPRGQGSTYNEQFF. The chain has TRBV19 and TRBJ2-1; TRBD1 matches at 8 bases. The CDR3 is 18 amino acids. V was clipped by 5 bases and J by 2 bases; unmatched bases: 14. The germline CDR1 and CDR2 sequences are LNHDA and SQIVND (reference sequence).

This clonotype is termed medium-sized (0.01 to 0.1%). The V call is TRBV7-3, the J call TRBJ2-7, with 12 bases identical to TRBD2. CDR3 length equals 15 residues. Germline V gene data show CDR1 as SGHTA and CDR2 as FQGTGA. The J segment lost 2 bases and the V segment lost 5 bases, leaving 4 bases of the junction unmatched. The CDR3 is CASSLTSGGPYEQYF. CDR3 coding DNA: TGTGCCAGCAGCCTGACTAGCGGGGGACCCTACGAGCAGTACTTC.

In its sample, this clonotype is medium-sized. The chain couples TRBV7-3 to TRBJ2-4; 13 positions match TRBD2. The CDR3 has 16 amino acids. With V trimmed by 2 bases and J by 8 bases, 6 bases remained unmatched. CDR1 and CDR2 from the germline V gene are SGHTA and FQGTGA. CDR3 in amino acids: CASSLGLAGAADIQYF. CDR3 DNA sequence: TGTGCCAGCAGCTTAGGACTAGCGGGAGCCGCCGACATTCAGTACTTC.

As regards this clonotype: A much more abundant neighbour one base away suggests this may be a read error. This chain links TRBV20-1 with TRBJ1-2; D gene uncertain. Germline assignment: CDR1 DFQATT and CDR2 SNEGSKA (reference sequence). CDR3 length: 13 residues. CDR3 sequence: CCTGPVPNYGYTF. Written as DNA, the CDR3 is TGCTGCACGGGTCCAGTCCCTAACTATGGCTACACCTTC.

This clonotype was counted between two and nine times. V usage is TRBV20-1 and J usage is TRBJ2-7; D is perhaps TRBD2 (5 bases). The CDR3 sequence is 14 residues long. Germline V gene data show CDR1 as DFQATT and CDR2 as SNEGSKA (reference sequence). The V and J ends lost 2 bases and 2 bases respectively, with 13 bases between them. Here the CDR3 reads CSARRGEGTYEQYF. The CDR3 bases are TGCAGTGCTAGACGCGGAGAGGGCACCTACGAGCAGTACTTC.

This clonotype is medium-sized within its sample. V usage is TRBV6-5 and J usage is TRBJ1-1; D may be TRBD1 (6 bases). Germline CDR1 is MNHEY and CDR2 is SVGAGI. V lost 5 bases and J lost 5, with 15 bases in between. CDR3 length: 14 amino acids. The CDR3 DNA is TGTGCCAGCAGTCCTTCGGGGGGGCGAACTGAAGCTTTCTTT. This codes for CASSPSGGRTEAFF.

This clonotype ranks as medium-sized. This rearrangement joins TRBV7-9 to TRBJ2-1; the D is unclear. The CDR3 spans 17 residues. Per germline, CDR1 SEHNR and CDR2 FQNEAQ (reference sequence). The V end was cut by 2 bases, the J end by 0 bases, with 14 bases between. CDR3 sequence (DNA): TGTGCCAGCAGCTTACCAACTTCGGGCAGCTCCTACAATGAGCAGTTCTTC. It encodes CASSLPTSGSSYNEQFF. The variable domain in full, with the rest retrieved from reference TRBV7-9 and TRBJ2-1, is DTGVSQNPRHKITKRGQNVTFRCDPISEHNRLYWYRQTLGQGPEFLTYFQNEAQLEKSRLLSDRFSAERPKGSFSTLEIQRTEQGDSAMYLCASSLPTSGSSYNEQFFGPGTRLTVL.

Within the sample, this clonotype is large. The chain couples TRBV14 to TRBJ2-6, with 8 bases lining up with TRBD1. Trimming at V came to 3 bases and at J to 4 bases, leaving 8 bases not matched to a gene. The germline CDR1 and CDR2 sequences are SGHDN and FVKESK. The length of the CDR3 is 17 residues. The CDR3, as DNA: TGTGCCAGCAGCCAGATGCTGCAGGGGGCGGGGGCCAACGTCCTGACTTTC. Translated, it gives CASSQMLQGAGANVLTF.

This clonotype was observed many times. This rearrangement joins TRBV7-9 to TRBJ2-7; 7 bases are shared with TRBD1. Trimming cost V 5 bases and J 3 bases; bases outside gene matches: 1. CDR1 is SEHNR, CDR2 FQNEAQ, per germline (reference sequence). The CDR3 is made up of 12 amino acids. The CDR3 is CASSRQGYEQYF. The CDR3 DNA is TGTGCCAGCAGCCGACAGGGCTACGAGCAGTACTTC.

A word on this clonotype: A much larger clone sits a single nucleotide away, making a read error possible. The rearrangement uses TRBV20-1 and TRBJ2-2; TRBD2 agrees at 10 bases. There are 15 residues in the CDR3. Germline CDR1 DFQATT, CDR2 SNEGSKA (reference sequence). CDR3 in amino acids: CSAIRSGRDTGDLFF. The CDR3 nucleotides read TGCAGTGCAATTAGGAGCGGGAGGGACACCGGGGATCTGTTTTTT.

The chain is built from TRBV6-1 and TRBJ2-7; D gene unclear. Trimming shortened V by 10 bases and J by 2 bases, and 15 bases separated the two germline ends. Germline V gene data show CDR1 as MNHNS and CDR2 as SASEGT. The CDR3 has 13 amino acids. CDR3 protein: CAISTDGTYEQYF. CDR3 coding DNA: TGTGCCATCTCTACGGACGGCACCTACGAGCAGTACTTC.